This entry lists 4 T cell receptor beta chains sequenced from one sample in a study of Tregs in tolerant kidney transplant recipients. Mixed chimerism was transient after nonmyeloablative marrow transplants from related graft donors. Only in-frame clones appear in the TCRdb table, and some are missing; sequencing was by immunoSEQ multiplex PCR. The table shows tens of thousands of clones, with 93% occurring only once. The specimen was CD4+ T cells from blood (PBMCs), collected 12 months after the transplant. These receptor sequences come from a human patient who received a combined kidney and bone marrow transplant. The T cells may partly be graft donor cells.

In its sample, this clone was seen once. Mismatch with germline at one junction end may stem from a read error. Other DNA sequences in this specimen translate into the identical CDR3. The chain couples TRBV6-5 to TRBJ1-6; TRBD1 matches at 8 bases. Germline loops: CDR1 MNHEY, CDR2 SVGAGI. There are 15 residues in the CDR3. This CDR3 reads CASRPIQGVNSPLHF. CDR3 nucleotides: TGTGCCAGCAGACCCATACAGGGGGTTAATTCCCCCCTCCACTTT.

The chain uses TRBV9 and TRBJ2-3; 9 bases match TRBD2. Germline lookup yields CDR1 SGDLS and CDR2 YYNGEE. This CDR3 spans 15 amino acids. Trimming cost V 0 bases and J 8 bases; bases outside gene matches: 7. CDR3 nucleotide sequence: TGTGCCAGCAGCGTAGCTAGCGGGGCCTCGGGTACGCAGTATTTT. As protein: CASSVASGASGTQYF.

The CDR3 coding sequence is TGTGCCAGCAGTACACGGGAAGCCAAAAACATTCAGTACTTC. Translation gives CASSTREAKNIQYF. V usage is TRBV6-5 and J usage is TRBJ2-4; a weak D match, TRBD2 (5 bases). V was shortened by 5 bases and J by 0 bases, with 8 bases between the two germline ends. Germline CDR1 reads MNHEY; CDR2 reads SVGAGI. There are 14 residues in the CDR3.

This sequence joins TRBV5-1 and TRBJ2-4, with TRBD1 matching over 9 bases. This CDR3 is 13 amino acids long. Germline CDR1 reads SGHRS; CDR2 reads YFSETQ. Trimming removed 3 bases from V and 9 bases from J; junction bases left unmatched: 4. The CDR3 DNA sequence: TGCGCCAGCAGCTCGGACAGGGGTGGCATTCAGTACTTC. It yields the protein CASSSDRGGIQYF.